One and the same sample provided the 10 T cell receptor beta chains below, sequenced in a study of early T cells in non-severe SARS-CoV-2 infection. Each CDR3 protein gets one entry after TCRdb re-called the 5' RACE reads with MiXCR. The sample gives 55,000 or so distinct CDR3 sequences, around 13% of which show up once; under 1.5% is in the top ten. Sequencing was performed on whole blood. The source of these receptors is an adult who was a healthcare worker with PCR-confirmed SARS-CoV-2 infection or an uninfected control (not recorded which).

The CDR3 DNA follows: TGCAGCGTTGCGAGGGGGACTGGGGCCAACGTCCTGACTTTC. Protein sequence: CSVARGTGANVLTF. The chain joins TRBV29-1 to TRBJ2-6; D is perhaps TRBD1 (6 bases). The V gene lost 4 bases and the J gene lost 2 bases, with 9 bases spanning the gap. The CDR3 covers 14 residues. Germline CDR1 SQVTM, CDR2 ANQGSEA.

CDR3 sequence: CASSGGANTEAFF. The DNA of the CDR3 is TGTGCCAGCAGCGGAGGCGCTAACACTGAAGCTTTCTTT. The V call is TRBV11-3, the J call TRBJ1-1; D remains unclear. Germline V gene sequence: CDR1 SGHNT, CDR2 YENEEA. The ends were cut back, 5 bases at V and 2 bases at J, with 9 bases in the middle. The length of the CDR3 is 13 residues.

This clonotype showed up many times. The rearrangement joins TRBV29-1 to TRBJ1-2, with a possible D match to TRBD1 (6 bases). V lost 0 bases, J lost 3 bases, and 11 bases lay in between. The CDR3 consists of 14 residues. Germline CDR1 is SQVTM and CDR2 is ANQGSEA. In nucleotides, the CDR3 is TGCAGCGTTGAAGACGCGGGGGGCGACTATGGCTACACCTTC. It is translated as CSVEDAGGDYGYTF.

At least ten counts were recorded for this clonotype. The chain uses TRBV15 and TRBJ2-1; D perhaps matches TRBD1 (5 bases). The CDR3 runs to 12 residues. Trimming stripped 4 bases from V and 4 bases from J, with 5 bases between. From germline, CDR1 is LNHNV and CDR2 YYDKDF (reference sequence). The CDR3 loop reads CATSTGYNEQFF. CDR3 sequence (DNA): TGTGCCACCAGCACAGGGTACAATGAGCAGTTCTTC.

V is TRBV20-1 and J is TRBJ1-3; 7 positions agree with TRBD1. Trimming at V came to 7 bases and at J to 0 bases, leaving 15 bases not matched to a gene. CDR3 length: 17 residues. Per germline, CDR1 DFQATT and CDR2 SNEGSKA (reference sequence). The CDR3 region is CSVIYPTGASSGNTIYF. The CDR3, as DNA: TGCAGTGTTATATATCCCACAGGGGCGAGCTCTGGAAACACCATATATTTT.

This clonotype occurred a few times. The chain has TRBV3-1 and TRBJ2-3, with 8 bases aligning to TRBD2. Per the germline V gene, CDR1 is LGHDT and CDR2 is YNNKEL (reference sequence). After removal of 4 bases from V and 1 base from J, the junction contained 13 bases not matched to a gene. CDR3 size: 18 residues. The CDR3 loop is CASSLEFRAGEGTDTQYF. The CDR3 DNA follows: TGTGCCAGCAGCCTAGAATTTCGAGCGGGGGAAGGCACAGATACGCAGTATTTT.

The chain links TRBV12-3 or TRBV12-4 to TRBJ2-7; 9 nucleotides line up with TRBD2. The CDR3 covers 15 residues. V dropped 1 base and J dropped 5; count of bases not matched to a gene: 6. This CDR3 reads CASSLGRGGPNEQYF. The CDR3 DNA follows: TGTGCCAGCAGTTTAGGGCGGGGGGGCCCAAACGAGCAGTACTTC.

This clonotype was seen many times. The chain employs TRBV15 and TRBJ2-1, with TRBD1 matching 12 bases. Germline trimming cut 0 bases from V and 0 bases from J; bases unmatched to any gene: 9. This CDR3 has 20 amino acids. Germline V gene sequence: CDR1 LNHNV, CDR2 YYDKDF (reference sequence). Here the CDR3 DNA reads TGTGCCACCAGCAGAGAGTTGGGACAGGGGGCCCCAAGCTCCTACAATGAGCAGTTCTTC. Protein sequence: CATSRELGQGAPSSYNEQFF.

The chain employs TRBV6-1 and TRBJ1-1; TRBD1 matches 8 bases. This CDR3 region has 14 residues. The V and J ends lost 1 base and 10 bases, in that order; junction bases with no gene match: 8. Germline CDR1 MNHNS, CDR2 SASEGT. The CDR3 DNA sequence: TGTGCCAGCAGTGAAGATGGGGGCAGGGGGCGAGCTTTCTTT. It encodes CASSEDGGRGRAFF.

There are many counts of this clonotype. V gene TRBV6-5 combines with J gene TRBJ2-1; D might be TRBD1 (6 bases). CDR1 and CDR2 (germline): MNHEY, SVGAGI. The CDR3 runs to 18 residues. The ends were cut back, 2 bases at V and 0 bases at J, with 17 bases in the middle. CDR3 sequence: CASSYLLTGPSSYNEQFF. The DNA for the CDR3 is TGTGCCAGCAGTTACCTCCTGACAGGCCCGAGCTCCTACAATGAGCAGTTCTTC.